The rows below give T cell receptor beta chains drawn from one sample of a study of shared clonotypes between healthy human individuals. Only in-frame clones appear in the TCRdb table, and some are missing; sequencing was by immunoSEQ multiplex PCR. The sample shows 550,000 to 700,000 clones, more than 70% of them seen only once. The sample consisted of memory CD4+ T cells sorted from blood. These TCRs come from a woman between 25 and 40 years old in good health. CDR3s include the opening cysteine and the closing phenylalanine or tryptophan. Clone size is stated in some rows and not others, as once, few, many or a class when expanded.

V gene	clone size	CDR3 protein
TRBV7-9	few	CASTIQGQETQYF
TRBV28	NA	CASSQSLGYTF
TRBV10-3	few	CAIGATNEQFF
TRBV28	NA	CASSFSGRTRTPQYF
TRBV25-1	NA	CASSAKRADTQYF
TRBV29-1	few	CSVSQSSGNTIYF
TRBV5-1	NA	CASSLEPGSGNTIYF
TRBV7-2	few	CATAGRAGPDTQYF
TRBV5-8	NA	CASSTRTSGSTKQFF
TRBV19	NA	CASSQQGRGNQPQHF
TRBV28	NA	CASSLGFQGADGYTF
TRBV15	NA	CATSRGGSRYEQYF
TRBV27	NA	CASSLLAQETQYF
TRBV6-5	many	CASSYSSSQGHEKLFF
TRBV28	NA	CASSSSFGLAGPEQYF
TRBV14	NA	CASSQHPRDRASNGYTF
TRBV5-1	NA	CASSLGQGADTQYF
TRBV5-1	once	CASSLRGLGAGVADTQYF
TRBV12-5	NA	CASGLGQGTHGYTF
TRBV6-1	NA	CASKREALYNEQFF
TRBV25-1	NA	CASRRDTGELFF
TRBV5-6	NA	CASSWTGSGLGYTF
TRBV27	NA	CASSRTEKYYGYTF
TRBV18	NA	CASSKVTSGTDTQYF
TRBV5-1	once	CASAGGSGSYEQYF
TRBV6-4	NA	CASSDSAGNTEAFF
TRBV2	few	CASSGTSDTQYF
TRBV7-8	NA	CASSPGRYEQFF
TRBV28	NA	CASRAPGQTQETQYF
TRBV28	few	CASRVDRVHGYTF
TRBV7-2	NA	CASSFSALGPGNEQFF
TRBV5-1	few	CASSWGQGAITDTQYF
TRBV28	NA	CASSLPARDQPQHF
TRBV29-1	NA	CSWALTGEAFF
TRBV10-3	once	CAISLPLAGALNSYNEQFF
TRBV5-1	few	CASSSGLDEQFF
TRBV15	few	CATSIDSNTEAFF
TRBV15	NA	CATSRLDTSSGNTIYF
TRBV11-2	NA	CASSLTGGTGELFF
TRBV2	NA	CASSEAPTVQETQYF
TRBV23-1	NA	CASSHQAGHNEQFF
TRBV10-1	NA	CASSEDRAYGYTF